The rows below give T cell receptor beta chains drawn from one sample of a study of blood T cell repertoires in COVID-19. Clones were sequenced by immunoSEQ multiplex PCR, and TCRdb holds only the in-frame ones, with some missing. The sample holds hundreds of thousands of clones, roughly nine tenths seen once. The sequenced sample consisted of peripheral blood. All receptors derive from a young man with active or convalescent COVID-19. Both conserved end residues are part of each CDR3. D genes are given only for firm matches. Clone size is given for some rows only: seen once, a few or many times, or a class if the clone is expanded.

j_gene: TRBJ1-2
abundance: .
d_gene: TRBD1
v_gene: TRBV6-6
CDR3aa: CASTDREWNGYTF
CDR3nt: TGTGCCAGCACAGACAGGGAATGGAATGGCTACACCTTC

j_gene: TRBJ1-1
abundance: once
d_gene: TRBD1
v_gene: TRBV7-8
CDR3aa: CASTLFRQGAMNTEAFF
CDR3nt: TGTGCCAGCACCCTTTTTCGGCAGGGGGCAATGAACACTGAAGCTTTCTTT

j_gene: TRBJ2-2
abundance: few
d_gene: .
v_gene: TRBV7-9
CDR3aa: CASRTGMNTGELFF
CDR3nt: TGTGCCAGCAGGACAGGAATGAACACCGGGGAGCTGTTTTTT

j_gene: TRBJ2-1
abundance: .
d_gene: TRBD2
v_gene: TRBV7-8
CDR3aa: CASSRASTGTRNEQFF
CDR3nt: TGTGCCAGCAGCCGAGCCTCCACCGGGACTAGGAATGAGCAGTTCTTC

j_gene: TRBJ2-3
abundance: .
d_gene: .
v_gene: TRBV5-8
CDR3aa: CASSSSSGTQYF
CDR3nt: TGTGCCAGCAGCTCCTCCTCGGGTACGCAGTATTTT

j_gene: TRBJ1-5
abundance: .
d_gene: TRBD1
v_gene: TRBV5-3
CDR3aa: CARSGTGGACQPQHF
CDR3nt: TGTGCCAGAAGCGGGACAGGGGGCGCGTGTCAGCCCCAGCATTTT

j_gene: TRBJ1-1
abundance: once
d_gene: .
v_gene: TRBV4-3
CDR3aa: CASSPLREITEAFF
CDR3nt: TGCGCCAGCAGCCCACTCAGGGAAATCACTGAAGCTTTCTTT

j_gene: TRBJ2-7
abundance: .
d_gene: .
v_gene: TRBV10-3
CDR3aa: CAISDRDFSYEQYF
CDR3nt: TGTGCCATCAGTGACAGGGATTTCTCCTACGAGCAGTACTTC

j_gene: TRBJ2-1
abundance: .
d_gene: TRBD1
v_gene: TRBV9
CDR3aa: CASSVGFGGTGQRNEQFF
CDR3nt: TGTGCCAGCAGCGTAGGGTTTGGCGGGACAGGGCAACGAAATGAGCAGTTCTTC

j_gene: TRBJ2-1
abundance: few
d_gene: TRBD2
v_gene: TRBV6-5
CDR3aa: CASSYHPASGSNEQFF
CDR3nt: TGTGCCAGCAGTTATCATCCGGCTAGCGGGAGTAATGAGCAGTTCTTC

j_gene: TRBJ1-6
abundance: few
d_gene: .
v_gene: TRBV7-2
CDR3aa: CASSTQGNSPLHF
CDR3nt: TGTGCCAGCAGCACCCAGGGGAACTCACCCCTCCACTTT

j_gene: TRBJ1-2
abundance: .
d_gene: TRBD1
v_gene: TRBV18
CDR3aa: CASSAGTGHGYGYTF
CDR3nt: TGTGCCAGCTCAGCCGGGACAGGGCACGGCTATGGCTACACCTTC

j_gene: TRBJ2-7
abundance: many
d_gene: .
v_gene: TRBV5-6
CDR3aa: CASSLGAYEQYF
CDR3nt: TGTGCCAGCAGCTTGGGGGCGTACGAGCAGTACTTC

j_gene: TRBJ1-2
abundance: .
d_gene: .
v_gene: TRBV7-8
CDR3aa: CASSLKHHGEANYGYTF
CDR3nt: TGTGCCAGCAGCTTAAAACATCACGGAGAAGCTAACTATGGCTACACCTTC

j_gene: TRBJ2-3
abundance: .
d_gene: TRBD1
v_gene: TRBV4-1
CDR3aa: CASSQRTRTGSGRGTQYF
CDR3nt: TGCGCCAGCAGCCAGAGAACCCGGACAGGTAGTGGCCGTGGTACGCAGTATTTT

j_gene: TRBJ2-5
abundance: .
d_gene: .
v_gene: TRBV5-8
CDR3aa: CASSLWDTTPGTQYF
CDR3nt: TGTGCCAGCAGTTTGTGGGACACCACGCCGGGGACCCAGTACTTC

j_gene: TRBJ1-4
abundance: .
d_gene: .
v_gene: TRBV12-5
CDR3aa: CASAITGIEKLFF
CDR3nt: TGTGCTAGTGCCATAACAGGGATTGAAAAACTGTTTTTT

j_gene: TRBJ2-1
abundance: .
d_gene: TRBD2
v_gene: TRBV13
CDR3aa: CASSLTSGRGSYNEQFF
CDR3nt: TGTGCCAGCAGCTTAACTAGCGGGAGGGGGTCCTACAATGAGCAGTTCTTC

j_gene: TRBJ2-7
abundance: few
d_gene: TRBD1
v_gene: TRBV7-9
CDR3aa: CASSLADRGRYEQYF
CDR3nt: TGTGCCAGCAGCTTAGCTGACAGGGGGCGTTACGAGCAGTACTTC

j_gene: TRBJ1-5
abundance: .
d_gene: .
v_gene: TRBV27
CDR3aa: CASRGTQNQPQHF
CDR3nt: TGTGCCAGCAGAGGGACACAAAATCAGCCCCAGCATTTT

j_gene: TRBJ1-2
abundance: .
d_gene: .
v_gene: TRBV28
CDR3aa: CASSFRARANGYTF
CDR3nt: TGTGCCAGCAGTTTTAGGGCCAGGGCCAATGGCTACACCTTC

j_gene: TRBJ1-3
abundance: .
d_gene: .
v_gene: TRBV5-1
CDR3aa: CASSLAKESGNTIYF
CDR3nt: TGCGCCAGCAGCTTGGCCAAGGAGTCTGGAAACACCATATATTTT

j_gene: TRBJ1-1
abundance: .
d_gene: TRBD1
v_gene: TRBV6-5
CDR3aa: CASRAGGMNTEAFF
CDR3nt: TGTGCCAGCAGGGCAGGGGGAATGAACACTGAAGCTTTCTTT

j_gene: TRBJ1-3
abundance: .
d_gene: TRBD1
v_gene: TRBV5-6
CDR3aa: CASLRQGSSGNTIYF
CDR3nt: TGTGCCAGCCTCCGACAGGGGAGCTCTGGAAACACCATATATTTT

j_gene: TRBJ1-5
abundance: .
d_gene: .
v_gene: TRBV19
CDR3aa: CASSNPGTGDQPQHF
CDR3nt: TGTGCCAGTAGTAACCCAGGCACAGGTGATCAGCCCCAGCATTTT

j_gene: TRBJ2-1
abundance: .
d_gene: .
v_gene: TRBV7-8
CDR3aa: CASSLRLYNEQFF
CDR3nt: TGTGCCAGCAGCTTACGACTATACAATGAGCAGTTCTTC

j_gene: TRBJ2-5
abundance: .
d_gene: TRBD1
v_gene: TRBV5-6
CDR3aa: CASSSGQGGETQYF
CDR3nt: TGTGCCAGCAGCTCTGGACAGGGAGGAGAGACCCAGTACTTC

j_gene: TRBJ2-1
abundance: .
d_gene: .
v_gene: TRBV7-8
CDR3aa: CASSLWRVTYNEQFF
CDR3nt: TGTGCCAGCAGCCTATGGCGGGTGACCTACAATGAGCAGTTCTTC

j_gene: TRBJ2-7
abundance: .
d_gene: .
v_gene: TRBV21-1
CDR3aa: CASRRDSEDYEQYF
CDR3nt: TGTGCCAGCAGACGGGACAGCGAAGACTACGAGCAGTACTTC

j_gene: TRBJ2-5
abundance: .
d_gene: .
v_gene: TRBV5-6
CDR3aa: CASSRQLGPQETQYF
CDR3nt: TGTGCCAGCAGCCGTCAGCTAGGTCCTCAAGAGACCCAGTACTTC

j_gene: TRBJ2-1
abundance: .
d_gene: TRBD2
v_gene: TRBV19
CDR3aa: CASTRGDAYNEQFF
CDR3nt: TGTGCCAGTACCCGGGGGGACGCTTACAATGAGCAGTTCTTC

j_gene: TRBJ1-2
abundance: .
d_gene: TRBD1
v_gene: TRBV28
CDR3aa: CASSVDRFGTSNYGYTF
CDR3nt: TGTGCCAGCAGTGTGGACAGGTTCGGGACGAGTAACTATGGCTACACCTTC

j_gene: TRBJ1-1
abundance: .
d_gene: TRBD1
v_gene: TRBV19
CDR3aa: CASSDRVGTEAFF
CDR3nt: TGTGCCAGTAGCGACAGGGTGGGCACTGAAGCTTTCTTT

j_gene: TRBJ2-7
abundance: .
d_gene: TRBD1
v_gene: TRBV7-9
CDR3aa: CASSLWDSLEDEQYF
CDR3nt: TGTGCCAGCAGCTTGTGGGACAGCCTCGAGGACGAGCAGTACTTC

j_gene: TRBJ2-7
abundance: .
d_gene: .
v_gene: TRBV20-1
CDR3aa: CSARQIDEQYF
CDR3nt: TGCAGTGCTAGGCAAATAGACGAGCAGTACTTC

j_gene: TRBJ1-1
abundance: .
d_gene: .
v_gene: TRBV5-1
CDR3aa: CASSFLDTEAFF
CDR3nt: TGCGCCAGCAGTTTCTTAGACACTGAAGCTTTCTTT

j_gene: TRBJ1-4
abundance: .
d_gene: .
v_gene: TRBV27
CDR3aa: CASRHSPGDMGEKLFF
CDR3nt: TGTGCCAGCAGACACTCACCAGGGGATATGGGTGAAAAACTGTTTTTT

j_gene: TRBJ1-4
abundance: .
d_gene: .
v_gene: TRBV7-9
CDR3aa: CASSPRQARNEKLFF
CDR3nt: TGTGCCAGCAGCCCACGACAGGCTCGGAATGAAAAACTGTTTTTT

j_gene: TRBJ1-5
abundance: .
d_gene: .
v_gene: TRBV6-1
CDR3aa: CASSELREAGNQPQHF
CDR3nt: TGTGCCAGCAGTGAGCTCCGTGAAGCGGGCAATCAGCCCCAGCATTTT

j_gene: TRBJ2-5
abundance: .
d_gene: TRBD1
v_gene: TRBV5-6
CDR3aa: CASSKYRGYFLETQYF
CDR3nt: TGTGCCAGCAGCAAGTACAGGGGATACTTTTTAGAGACCCAGTACTTC

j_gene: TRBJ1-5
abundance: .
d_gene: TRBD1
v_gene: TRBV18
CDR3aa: CASSPRGTANNQPQHF
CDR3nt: TGTGCCAGCTCACCACGCGGGACAGCTAATAATCAGCCCCAGCATTTT

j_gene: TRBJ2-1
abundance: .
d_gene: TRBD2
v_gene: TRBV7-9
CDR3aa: CASSLAQGSGSNNEQFF
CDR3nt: TGTGCCAGCAGCTTAGCGCAGGGTAGCGGGAGTAACAATGAGCAGTTCTTC

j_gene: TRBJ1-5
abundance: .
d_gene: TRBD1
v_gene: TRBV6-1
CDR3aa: CASSETGTGNSNQPQHF
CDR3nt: TGTGCCAGCAGCGAAACCGGGACAGGTAATAGCAATCAGCCCCAGCATTTT

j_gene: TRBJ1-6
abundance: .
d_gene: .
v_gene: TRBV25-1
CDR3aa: CASSESHRVESPLHF
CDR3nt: TGTGCCAGCAGTGAATCGCACAGGGTTGAGTCACCCCTCCACTTT

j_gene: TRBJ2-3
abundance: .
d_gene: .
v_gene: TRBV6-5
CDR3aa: CASRFNFADTQYF
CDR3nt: TGTGCCAGCAGATTCAACTTCGCAGATACGCAGTATTTT

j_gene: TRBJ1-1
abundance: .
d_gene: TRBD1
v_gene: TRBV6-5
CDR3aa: CASSPTGYTEAFF
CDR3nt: TGTGCCAGCAGTCCGACAGGGTACACTGAAGCTTTCTTT

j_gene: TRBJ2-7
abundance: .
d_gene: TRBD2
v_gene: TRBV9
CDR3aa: CASAPGLDSREQYF
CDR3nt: TGTGCCAGCGCACCGGGACTAGATTCTCGGGAGCAGTACTTC

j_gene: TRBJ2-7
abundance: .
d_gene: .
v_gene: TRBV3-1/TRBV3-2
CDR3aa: CASSPPGLKYEQYF
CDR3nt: TGTGCCAGCAGCCCACCGGGACTTAAATACGAGCAGTACTTC

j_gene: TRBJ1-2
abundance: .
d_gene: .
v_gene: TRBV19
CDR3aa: CASSIMGGDNYGYTF
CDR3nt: TGTGCCAGTAGTATAATGGGGGGAGATAACTATGGCTACACCTTC

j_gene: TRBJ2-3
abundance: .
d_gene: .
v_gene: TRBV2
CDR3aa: CAILGGDGTDTQYF
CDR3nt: TGTGCCATTTTAGGCGGGGACGGGACAGATACGCAGTATTTT

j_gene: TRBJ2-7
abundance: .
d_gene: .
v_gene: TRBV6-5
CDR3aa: CASSYAGQKSYEQYF
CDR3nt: TGTGCCAGCAGTTACGCCGGACAGAAGTCCTACGAGCAGTACTTC

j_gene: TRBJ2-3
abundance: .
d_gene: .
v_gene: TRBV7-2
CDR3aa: CASSLAGVGGGTDTQYF
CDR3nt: TGTGCCAGCAGCTTAGCAGGGGTTGGCGGGGGCACAGATACGCAGTATTTT

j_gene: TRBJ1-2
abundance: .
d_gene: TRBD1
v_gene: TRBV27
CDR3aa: CASQTTGGYGYTF
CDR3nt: TGTGCCAGCCAAACGACAGGGGGCTATGGCTACACCTTC

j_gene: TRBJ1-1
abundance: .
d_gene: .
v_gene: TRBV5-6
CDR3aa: CASSFPPRGFNTEAFF
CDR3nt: TGTGCCAGCAGCTTCCCGCCCCGGGGTTTCAACACTGAAGCTTTCTTT

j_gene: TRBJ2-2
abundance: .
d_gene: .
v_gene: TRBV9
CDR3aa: CASSPRQAYTGELFF
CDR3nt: TGTGCCAGCAGCCCGAGACAGGCGTACACCGGGGAGCTGTTTTTT

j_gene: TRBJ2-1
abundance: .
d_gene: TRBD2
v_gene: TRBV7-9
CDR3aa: CASKLAGGSYNEQFF
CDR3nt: TGTGCCAGCAAACTAGCGGGGGGTTCCTACAATGAGCAGTTCTTC

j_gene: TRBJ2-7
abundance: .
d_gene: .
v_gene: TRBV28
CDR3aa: CASRSYEQYF
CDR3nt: TGTGCCAGCAGGTCGTACGAGCAGTACTTC

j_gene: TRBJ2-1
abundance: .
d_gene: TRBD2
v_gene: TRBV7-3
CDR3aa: CASSWTSGRNEQFF
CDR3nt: TGTGCCAGCAGCTGGACTAGCGGGAGGAATGAGCAGTTCTTC

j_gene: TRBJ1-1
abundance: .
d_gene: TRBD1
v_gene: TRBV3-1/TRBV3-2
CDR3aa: CASSQDRYRGTEAFF
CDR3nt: TGTGCCAGCAGCCAAGATAGGTACAGGGGGACTGAAGCTTTCTTT